The source of this T cell receptor (beta chain) is a study of post-analysis software for immune sequencing data. Background on the study: The disease courses spanned relapsing-remitting, secondary progressive and progressive-relapsing forms of multiple sclerosis. Findings and limits, study-wide: When the samples were clustered directly with F measure, those that had been prepared in the same batch showed strong co-clustering. Patients used about five TRBV segments, including TRBV5-6, TRBV5-1 and TRBV20-1, more often than controls. Relative to controls, patients with multiple sclerosis showed significantly lower normalized Chao1 diversity.

Every TCR beta cDNA library bore unique molecular identifiers. The source material, roughly 0.9 to 11 million T cells, gave rise to approximately 520,000 cDNA molecules. TCRdb independently ran MiXCR on the PCR reads; one entry per CDR3 protein. The data contain 700,000 to 800,000 distinct CDR3 sequences, less than 35% of them seen just once; the ten biggest clones take up approximately 0.6%. Turning to this clonotype: Its antigen is unidentified.

The CDR3 runs 14 residues. V was cut by 5 bases and J by 4 bases, with 14 bases left in between. The germline V gene has CDR1 SEHNR and CDR2 FQNEAQ (reference sequence). The specimen sequenced was blood. This receptor was taken from a girl aged 5 to 17 with multiple sclerosis. This sequence joins TRBV7-9 and TRBJ2-5; D remains unclear. The CDR3: CASSPWTRRETQYF. In DNA form, the CDR3 reads TGTGCCAGCAGCCCCTGGACCCGAAGAGAGACCCAGTACTTC.